This TCR beta chain was obtained from a study of shared clonotypes between healthy human individuals. Recent vaccinations or acute infections were absent in the healthy HIV-negative adult donors. Method: immunoSEQ multiplex PCR; TCRdb's copy keeps in-frame clones and lacks some. Altogether around 1,000,000 clones are present, about 80% being singletons, with the ten largest covering 0.7% to 0.95%. Germline V gene sequence: CDR1 SGHTA, CDR2 FQGNSA. Trimming cost V 5 bases and J 3 bases; bases outside gene matches: 13. This CDR3 contains 18 residues. This receptor was identified in a man younger than 35 in good health. Some clones in this sample may be carry-over from other donors' samples. The genes are TRBV7-2 and TRBJ1-2; 12 bases line up with TRBD1. The sample comprised memory CD4+ T cells from PBMCs. Subset specified: CD45RA-negative fraction. CDR3 coding DNA: TGTGCCAGCAGCCACGGGATGGGACAGGGGGCAATCTACTATGGCTACACCTTC. Translating gives CASSHGMGQGAIYYGYTF.